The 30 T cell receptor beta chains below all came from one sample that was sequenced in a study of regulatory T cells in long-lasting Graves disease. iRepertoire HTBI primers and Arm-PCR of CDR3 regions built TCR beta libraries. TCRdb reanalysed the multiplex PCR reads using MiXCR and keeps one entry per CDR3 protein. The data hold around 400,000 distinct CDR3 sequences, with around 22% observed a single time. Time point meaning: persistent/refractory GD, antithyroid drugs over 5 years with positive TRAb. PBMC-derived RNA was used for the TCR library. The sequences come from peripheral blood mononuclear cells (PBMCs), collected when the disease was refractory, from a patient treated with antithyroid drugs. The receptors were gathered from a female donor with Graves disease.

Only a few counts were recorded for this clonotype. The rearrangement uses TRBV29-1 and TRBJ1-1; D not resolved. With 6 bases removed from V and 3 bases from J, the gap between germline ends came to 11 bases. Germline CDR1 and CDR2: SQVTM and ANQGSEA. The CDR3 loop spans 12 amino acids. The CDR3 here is CSVEWVDTEAFF. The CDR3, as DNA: TGCAGCGTGGAGTGGGTCGACACTGAAGCTTTCTTT.

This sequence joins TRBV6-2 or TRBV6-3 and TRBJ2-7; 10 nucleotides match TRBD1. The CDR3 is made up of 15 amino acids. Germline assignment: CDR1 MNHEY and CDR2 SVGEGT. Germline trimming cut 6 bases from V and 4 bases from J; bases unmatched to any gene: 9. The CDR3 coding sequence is TGTGCCAGCAGCGGGACGGGGACAGGGGAATACGAGCAGTACTTC. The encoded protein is CASSGTGTGEYEQYF.

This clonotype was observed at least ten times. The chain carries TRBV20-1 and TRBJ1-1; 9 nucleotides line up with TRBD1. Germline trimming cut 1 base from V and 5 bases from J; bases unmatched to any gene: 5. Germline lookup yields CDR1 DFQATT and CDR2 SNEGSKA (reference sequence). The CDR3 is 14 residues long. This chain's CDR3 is CSARARTGETEAFF. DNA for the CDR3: TGCAGTGCTAGAGCCCGGACAGGGGAGACTGAAGCTTTCTTT.

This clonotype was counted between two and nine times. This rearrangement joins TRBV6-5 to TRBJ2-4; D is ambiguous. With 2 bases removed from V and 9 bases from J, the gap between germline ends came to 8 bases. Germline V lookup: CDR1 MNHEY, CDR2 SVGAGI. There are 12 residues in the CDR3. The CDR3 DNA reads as TGTGCCAGCAGTTACGGACCCGGCATTCAGTACTTC. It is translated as CASSYGPGIQYF.

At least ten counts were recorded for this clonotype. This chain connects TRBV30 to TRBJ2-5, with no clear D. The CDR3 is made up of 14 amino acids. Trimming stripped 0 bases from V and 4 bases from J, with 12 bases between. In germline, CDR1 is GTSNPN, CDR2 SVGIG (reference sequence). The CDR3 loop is CAWSVLGLVETQYF. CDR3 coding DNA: TGTGCCTGGAGTGTACTGGGGTTGGTAGAGACCCAGTACTTC. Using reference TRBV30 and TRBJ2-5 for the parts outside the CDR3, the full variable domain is SQTIHQWPATLVQPVGSPLSLECTVEGTSNPNLYWYRQAAGRGLQLLFYSVGIGQISSEVPQNLSASRPQDRQFILSSKKLLLSDSGFYLCAWSVLGLVETQYFGPGTRLLVL.

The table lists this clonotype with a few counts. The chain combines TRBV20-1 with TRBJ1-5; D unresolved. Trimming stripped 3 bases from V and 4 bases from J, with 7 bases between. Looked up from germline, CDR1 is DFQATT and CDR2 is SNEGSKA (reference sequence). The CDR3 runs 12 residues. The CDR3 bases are TGCAGTGCTAGGAGGGCGAATCAGCCCCAGCATTTT. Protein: CSARRANQPQHF.

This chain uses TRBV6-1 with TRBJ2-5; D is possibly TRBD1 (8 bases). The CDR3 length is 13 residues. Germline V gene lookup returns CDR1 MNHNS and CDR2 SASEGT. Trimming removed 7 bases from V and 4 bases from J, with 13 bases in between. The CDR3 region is CASKTGGGETQYF. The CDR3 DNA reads TGTGCCAGCAAAACAGGGGGGGGAGAGACCCAGTACTTC.

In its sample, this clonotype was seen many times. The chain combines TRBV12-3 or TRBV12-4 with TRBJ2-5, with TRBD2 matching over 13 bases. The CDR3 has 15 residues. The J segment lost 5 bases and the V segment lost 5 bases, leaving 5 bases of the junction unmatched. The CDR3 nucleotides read TGTGCCAGCAGTCTCAGGACTAGCGGGAGTGAGACCCAGTACTTC. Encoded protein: CASSLRTSGSETQYF.

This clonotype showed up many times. The DNA of the CDR3 is TGTGCCAGCAGTTTGTACCAAGAGACCCAGTACTTC. Protein: CASSLYQETQYF. The chain employs TRBV6-2 or TRBV6-3 and TRBJ2-5; no clear D. V dropped 4 bases and J dropped 0 bases, with 3 bases sitting between them. CDR1 is MNHEY and CDR2 is SVGEGT in the germline V gene. The CDR3 sequence is 12 residues long.

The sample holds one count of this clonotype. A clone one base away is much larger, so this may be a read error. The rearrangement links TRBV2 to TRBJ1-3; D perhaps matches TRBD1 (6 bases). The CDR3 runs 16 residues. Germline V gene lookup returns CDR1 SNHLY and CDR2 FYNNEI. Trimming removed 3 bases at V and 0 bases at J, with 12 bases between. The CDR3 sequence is CASSESGQHSGNTIYF. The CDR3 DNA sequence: TGTGCCAGCAGTGAGTCCGGACAGCACTCTGGAAACACCATATATTTT.

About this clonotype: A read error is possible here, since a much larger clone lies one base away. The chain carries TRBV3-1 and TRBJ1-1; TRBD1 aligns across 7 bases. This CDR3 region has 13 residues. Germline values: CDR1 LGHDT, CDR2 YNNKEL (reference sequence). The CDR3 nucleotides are TGTGCCAGCAGCGACGACAGGGCTACTGAAGCTTCCTTT. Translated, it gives CASSDDRATEASF.

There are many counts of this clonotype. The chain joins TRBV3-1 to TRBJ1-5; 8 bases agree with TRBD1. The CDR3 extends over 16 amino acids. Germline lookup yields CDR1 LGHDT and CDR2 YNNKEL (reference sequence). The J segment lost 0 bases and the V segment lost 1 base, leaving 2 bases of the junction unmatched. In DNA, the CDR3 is TGTGCCAGCAGCCAAGGACAGGGGTATAGCAATCAGCCCCAGCATTTT. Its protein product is CASSQGQGYSNQPQHF.

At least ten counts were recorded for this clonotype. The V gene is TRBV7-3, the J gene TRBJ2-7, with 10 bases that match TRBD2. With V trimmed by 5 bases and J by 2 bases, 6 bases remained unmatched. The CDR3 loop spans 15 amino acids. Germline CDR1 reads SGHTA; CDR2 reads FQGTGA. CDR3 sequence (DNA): TGTGCCAGCAGCATCCGAGCGGGAGGGCCCTACGAGCAGTACTTC. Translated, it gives CASSIRAGGPYEQYF.

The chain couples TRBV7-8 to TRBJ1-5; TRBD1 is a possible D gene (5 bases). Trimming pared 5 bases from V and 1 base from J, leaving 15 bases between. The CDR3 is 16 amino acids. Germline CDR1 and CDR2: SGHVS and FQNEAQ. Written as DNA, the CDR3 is TGTGCCAGCAGCCGATCGGGACTCTCAAGCAATCAGCCCCAGCATTTT. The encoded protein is CASSRSGLSSNQPQHF.

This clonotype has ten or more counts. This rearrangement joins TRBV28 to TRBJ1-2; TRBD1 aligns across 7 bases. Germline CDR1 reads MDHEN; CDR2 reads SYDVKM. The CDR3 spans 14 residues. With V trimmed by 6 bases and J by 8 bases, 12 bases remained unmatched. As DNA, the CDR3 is TGTGCCAGCAGCCCTGCAGGGGGGGCCTACGGCTACACCTTC. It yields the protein CASSPAGGAYGYTF.

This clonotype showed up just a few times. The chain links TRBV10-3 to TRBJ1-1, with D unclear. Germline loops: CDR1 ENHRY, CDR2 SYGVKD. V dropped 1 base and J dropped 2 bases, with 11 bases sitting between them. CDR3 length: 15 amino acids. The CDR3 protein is CAISEYGTVNTEAFF. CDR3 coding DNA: TGTGCCATCAGTGAGTACGGTACGGTTAACACTGAAGCTTTCTTT.

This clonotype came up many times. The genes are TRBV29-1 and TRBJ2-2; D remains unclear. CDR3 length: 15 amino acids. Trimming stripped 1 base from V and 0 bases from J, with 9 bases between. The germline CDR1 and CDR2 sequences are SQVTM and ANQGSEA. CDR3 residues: CSVEVGRANTGELFF. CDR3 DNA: TGCAGCGTTGAAGTGGGTAGGGCGAACACCGGGGAGCTGTTTTTT.

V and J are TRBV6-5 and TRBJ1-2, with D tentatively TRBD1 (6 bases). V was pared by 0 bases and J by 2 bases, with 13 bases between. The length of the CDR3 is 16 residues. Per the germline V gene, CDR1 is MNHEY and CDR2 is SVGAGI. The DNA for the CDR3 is TGTGCCAGCAGTTACTCGCCCAGGGGAGAAAACTATGGCTACACCTTC. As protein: CASSYSPRGENYGYTF.

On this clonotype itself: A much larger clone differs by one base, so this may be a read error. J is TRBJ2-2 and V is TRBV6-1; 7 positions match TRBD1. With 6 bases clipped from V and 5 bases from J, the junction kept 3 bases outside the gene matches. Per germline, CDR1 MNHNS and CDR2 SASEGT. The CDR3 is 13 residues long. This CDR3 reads CASSQTGTGELFF. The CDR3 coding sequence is TGTGCCAGCAGCCAGACAGGGACCGGGGAGCTGTTTTTT.

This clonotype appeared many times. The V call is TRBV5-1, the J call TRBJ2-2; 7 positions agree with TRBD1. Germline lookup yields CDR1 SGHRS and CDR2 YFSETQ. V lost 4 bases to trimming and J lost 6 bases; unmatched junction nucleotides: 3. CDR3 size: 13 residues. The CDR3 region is CASSETGAGELFF. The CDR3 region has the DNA TGCGCCAGCAGCGAAACAGGGGCCGGGGAGCTGTTTTTT.

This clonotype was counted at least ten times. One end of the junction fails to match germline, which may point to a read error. The DNA of the CDR3 is TGCGCCAGCAGCACCAGCCGGGACCACTATAGCTACACCTTC. This encodes CASSTSRDHYSYTF. This chain links TRBV5-1 with TRBJ1-2; maybe TRBD1 (5 bases). The CDR3 sequence is 14 residues long. Germline CDR1 and CDR2: SGHRS and YFSETQ.

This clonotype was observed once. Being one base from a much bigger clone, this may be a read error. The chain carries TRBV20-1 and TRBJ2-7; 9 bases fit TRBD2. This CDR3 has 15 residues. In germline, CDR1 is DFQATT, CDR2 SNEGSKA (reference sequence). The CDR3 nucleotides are TGCAGTGCTAGGGATAGCGGGAGTGTATCCTACAAGCAGTACTTC. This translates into CSARDSGSVSYKQYF.

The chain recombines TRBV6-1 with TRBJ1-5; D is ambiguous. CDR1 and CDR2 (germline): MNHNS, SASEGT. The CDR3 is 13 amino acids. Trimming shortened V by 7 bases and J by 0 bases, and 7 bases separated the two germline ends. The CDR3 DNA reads TGTGCCAGCACCCAGAATAGCAATCAGCCCCAGCATTTT. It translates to CASTQNSNQPQHF.

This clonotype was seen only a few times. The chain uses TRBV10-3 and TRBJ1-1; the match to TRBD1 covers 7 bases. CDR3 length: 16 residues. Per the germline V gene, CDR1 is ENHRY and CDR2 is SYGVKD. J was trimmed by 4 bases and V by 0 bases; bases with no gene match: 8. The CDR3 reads CAISESRQGGFTEAFF. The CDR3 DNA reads TGTGCCATCAGTGAGTCCAGACAGGGAGGTTTCACTGAAGCTTTCTTT.

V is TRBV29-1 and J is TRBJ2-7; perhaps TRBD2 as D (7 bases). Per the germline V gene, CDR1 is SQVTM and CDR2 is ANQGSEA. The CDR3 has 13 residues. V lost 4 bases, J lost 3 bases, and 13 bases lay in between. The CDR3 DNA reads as TGCAGCGTTGGGGGGGGGGGCTTCTACGAGCAGTACTTC. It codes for CSVGGGGFYEQYF.

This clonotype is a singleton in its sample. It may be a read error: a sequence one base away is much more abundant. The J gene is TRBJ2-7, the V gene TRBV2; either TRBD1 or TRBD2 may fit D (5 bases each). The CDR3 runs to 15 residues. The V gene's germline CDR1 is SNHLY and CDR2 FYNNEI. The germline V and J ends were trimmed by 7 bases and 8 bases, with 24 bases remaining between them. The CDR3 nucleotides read TGTGCCAGCACCCAACTCCCCCGGGGCTCCACTCAGCAGTACTTC. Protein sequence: CASTQLPRGSTQQYF.

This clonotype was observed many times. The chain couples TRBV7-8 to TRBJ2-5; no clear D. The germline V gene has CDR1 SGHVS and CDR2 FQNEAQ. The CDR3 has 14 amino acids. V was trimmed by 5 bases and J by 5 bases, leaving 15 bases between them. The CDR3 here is CASSMDPMWETQYF. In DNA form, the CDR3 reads TGTGCCAGCAGCATGGATCCGATGTGGGAGACCCAGTACTTC.

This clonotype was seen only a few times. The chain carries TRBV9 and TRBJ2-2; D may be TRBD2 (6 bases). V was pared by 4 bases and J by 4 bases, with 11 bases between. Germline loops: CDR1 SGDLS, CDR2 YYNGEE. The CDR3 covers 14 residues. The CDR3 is CASSTGTPTGELFF. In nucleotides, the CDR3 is TGTGCCAGCAGCACCGGGACTCCCACCGGGGAGCTGTTTTTT.

CDR3 DNA sequence: TGTGCCAGTAGTTCGGGACTAGCGAGGACCGGGGAGCTGTTTTTT. This codes for CASSSGLARTGELFF. This chain links TRBV19 with TRBJ2-2; 10 nucleotides align to TRBD2. The CDR3 extends over 15 amino acids. Germline V lookup: CDR1 LNHDA, CDR2 SQIVND (reference sequence). Unmatched junction bases numbered 5, after V lost 5 bases and J lost 5 bases.

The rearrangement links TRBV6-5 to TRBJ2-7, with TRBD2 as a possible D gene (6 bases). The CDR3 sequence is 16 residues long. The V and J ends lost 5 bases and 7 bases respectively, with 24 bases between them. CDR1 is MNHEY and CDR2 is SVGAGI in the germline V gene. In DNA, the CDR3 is TGTGCCAGCAGTAACCCGAGGGGCGGGATAGGTGGGGAGCAGTACTTC. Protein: CASSNPRGGIGGEQYF.